This T cell receptor (beta chain) is drawn from a study of T cell responses to AZD1222 COVID-19 vaccine. Study results and limitations: Spike was spanned by vaccine-associated CD4 TCRs, which were dominant at 160-218 and 743-854.

Remarks on this clone: The target antigen is unknown.

Here immunoSEQ multiplex PCR was the method, and the copy in TCRdb shows in-frame clones only, minus some. The profile covers over 150,000 clones, with 85% to 95% appearing a single time and about 1.5% taken by the ten largest. The germline V and J ends were trimmed by 5 bases and 2 bases, with 18 bases remaining between them. The CDR3 extends over 16 amino acids. Germline-derived CDR1 and CDR2 are LNHDA and SQIVND (reference sequence). The V call is TRBV19, the J call TRBJ2-5, with D perhaps being TRBD1 or TRBD2 (5 bases each). Sequencing was performed on peripheral blood, taken 28 days after the second AZD1222 dose. The clonotype comes from an adult who received the AZD1222 COVID-19 vaccine. The CDR3 reads CASSREGYWVQETQYF. The CDR3 coding sequence is TGTGCCAGTAGTCGAGAGGGGTATTGGGTTCAAGAGACCCAGTACTTC.